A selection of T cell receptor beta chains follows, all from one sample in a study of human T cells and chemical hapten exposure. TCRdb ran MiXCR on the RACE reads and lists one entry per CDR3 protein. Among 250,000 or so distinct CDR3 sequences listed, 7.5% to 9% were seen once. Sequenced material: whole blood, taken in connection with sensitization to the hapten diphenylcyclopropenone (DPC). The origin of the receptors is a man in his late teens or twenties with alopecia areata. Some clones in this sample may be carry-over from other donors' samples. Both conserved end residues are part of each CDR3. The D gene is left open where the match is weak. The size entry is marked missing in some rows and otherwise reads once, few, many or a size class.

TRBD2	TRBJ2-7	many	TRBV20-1	TGCAGTGCTAGAGGGATTAGCGGGGGTCTAACCTACGAGCAGTACTTC	CSARGISGGLTYEQYF
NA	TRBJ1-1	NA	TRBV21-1	TGTGCCAGCAGCACCGCCGGGACAGGGGATCCGAACACTGAAGCTTTCTTT	CASSTAGTGDPNTEAFF
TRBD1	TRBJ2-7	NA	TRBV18	TGTGCCAGCTCACCAGTGGACAGGGGGTCCTACGAGCAGTACTTC	CASSPVDRGSYEQYF
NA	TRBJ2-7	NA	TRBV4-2	TGTGCCAGCAGCCAAGTATCTGCCGAAAGCTCCTACGAGCAGTACTTC	CASSQVSAESSYEQYF
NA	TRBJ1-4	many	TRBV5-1	TGCGCCAGCAGTCAAGCAGGGCAGTCTAATGAAAAACTGTTTTTT	CASSQAGQSNEKLFF
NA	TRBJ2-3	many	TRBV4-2	TGTGCCAGCAGCCAAGAGGCTGGATTCGGAGATACGCAGTATTTT	CASSQEAGFGDTQYF
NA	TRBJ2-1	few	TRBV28	TGTGCCAGCAGTTCCCCGACATGGGGCCATGAGCAGTTCTTC	CASSSPTWGHEQFF
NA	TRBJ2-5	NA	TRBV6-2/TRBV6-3	TGTGCCAGCAATTGGGACTCCGCTCGCTTCCAAGAGACCCAGTACTTC	CASNWDSARFQETQYF
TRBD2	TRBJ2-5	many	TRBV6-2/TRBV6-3	TGTGCCAGCAAGTCGGGGGGTTCGGGGACCCAGTACTTC	CASKSGGSGTQYF
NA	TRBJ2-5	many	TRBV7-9	TGTGCCAGCAGCCGCGATCCGGGACGCCTGCCGGAGACCCAGTACTTC	CASSRDPGRLPETQYF
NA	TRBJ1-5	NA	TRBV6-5	TGTGCCAGCAGTTACTCCCTGAATAGCAATCAGCCCCAGCATTTT	CASSYSLNSNQPQHF
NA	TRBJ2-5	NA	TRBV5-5	TGTGCCAGCGTTGGACGGGGGTTTCCAGGGACCCAGTACTTC	CASVGRGFPGTQYF
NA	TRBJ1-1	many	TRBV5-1	TGCGCCAGCTCTCTTTCCGGGACCGCGAACACTGAAGCTTTCTTT	CASSLSGTANTEAFF
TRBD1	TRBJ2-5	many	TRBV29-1	TGCAGCGTCGATCCGACAGGGGAAGAGACCCAGTACTTC	CSVDPTGEETQYF
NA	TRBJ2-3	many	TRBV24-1	TGTGCCACCAGTGAAAGGGCAGATACGCAGTATTTT	CATSERADTQYF
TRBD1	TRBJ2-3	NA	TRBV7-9	TGTGCCAGCAGCTCCCGCCTAGACAGGGGGAATACAGATACGCAGTATTTT	CASSSRLDRGNTDTQYF
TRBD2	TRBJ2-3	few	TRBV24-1	TGTGCCACCAGTGATTCTCCGGGACTAGCGGGGGGGCCAAGTAGCACAGATACGCAGTATTTT	CATSDSPGLAGGPSSTDTQYF
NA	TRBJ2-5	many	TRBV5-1	TGCGCCAGCAGCTTGGCTCCGTTGGAGACCCAGTACTTC	CASSLAPLETQYF
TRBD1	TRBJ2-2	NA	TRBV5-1	TGCGCCAGCAGCGGGGACAGGCCCAGCACCGGGGAGCTGTTTTTT	CASSGDRPSTGELFF
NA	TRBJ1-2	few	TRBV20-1	TGCAGTGCTAGAGTAACAGGCTATGGCTACACCTTC	CSARVTGYGYTF
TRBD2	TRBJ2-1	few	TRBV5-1	TGCGCCAGCAGCATCCGAAGCGGGGGGGCCCTTCAGTTCTTC	CASSIRSGGALQFF
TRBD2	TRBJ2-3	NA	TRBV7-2	TGTGCCAGCAGCTTAGTAGGAAGCGGGGGCACAGATACGCAGTATTTT	CASSLVGSGGTDTQYF
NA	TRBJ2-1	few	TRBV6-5	TGTGCCAGCAGTTCCGTGCTGCCAAGCTCCTACAATGAGCAGTTCTTC	CASSSVLPSSYNEQFF
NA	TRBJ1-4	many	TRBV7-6	TGTGCCAGCAGCTTAGGAAGGGGGGAGAATGAAAAACTGTTTTTT	CASSLGRGENEKLFF
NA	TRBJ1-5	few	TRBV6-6	TGTGCCAGCAGCTTCCAGGGTGGTCAGCCCCAGCATTTT	CASSFQGGQPQHF
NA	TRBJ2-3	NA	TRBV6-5	TGTGCCAGCAGTCGACAGTCAGATACGCAGTATTTT	CASSRQSDTQYF
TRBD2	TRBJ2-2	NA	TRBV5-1	TGCGCCAGCAGCTTATTAACGGGACTAGCGGTAAACACCGGGGAGCTGTTTTTT	CASSLLTGLAVNTGELFF
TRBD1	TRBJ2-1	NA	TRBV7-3	TGTGCCAGCAGCCTAAAGGGGGCCCTCAATGAGCAGTTCTTC	CASSLKGALNEQFF
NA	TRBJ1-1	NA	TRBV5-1	TGCGCCAGCAGCACCGGGACGGCAAACACTGAAGCTTTCTTT	CASSTGTANTEAFF
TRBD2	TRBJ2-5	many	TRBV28	TGTGCCAGCAACCCAATATTCGCTAGCGGGGGAACGGAGACCCAGTACTTC	CASNPIFASGGTETQYF
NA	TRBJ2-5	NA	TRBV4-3	TGCGCCAGCAGCCAAGATTGGGGGAGGCGAGAGACCCAGTACTTC	CASSQDWGRRETQYF